These 14 T cell receptor beta chains came from one sample sequenced in a study of cytomegalovirus exposure and HLA in healthy donors. PCR was performed using 60 Vbeta and 13 Jbeta primers. Data came from immunoSEQ multiplex PCR; TCRdb stores just in-frame clones and leaves some out. In the table there are about 110,000 clones, roughly 79% of which are singletons. Sample: PBMCs. These receptors came from a woman aged 25 to 39 in good health and CMV-seronegative.

This clone occurred a few times. The chain couples TRBV9 to TRBJ2-3, with TRBD2 identical over 11 bases. The CDR3 sequence is 15 residues long. Trimming at V came to 1 base and at J to 4 bases, leaving 2 bases not matched to a gene. CDR1 and CDR2 from the germline V gene are SGDLS and YYNGEE. CDR3 sequence (DNA): TGTGCCAGCAGCGTAATAGCGGGAGGGCCAGATACGCAGTATTTT. This sequence encodes CASSVIAGGPDTQYF.

Remarks on this clone: Other DNA sequences from this sample encode an identical CDR3 as well. The J gene is TRBJ1-3, the V gene TRBV18; tentatively, D is TRBD1 (5 bases). Germline CDR1 KGHSH, CDR2 LQKENI. The CDR3 covers 16 residues. V shed 2 bases and J shed 0 bases, with 11 bases lying between them. As DNA, the CDR3 is TGTGCCAGCTCACCAAACTCACAGGTCTCTGGAAACACCATATATTTT. It yields the protein CASSPNSQVSGNTIYF.

In this sample, this clone turned up a few times. The chain has TRBV28 and TRBJ1-4; D perhaps matches TRBD1 (5 bases). Between the trimmed V and J ends, which lost 7 bases and 5 bases, there was a span of 8 bases. Germline V gene data show CDR1 as MDHEN and CDR2 as SYDVKM. This CDR3 spans 12 amino acids. The CDR3 protein is CASTRVNEKLFF. The CDR3 nucleotides read TGTGCCAGCACCAGGGTAAATGAAAAACTGTTTTTT.

The gene calls are TRBV12-5 and TRBJ2-7; D unclear. From germline, CDR1 is LGHNT and CDR2 FRNRAP. V was clipped by 1 base and J by 7 bases, with 8 bases between them. The CDR3 runs to 12 residues. The CDR3 loop reads CASGLDPGEQYF. CDR3 nucleotide sequence: TGTGCTAGTGGTTTGGACCCGGGTGAGCAGTACTTC.

As concerns this clone: The same CDR3 also results from other DNA sequences found in this sample. The chain employs TRBV9 and TRBJ2-7; D gene unclear. Trimming shortened V by 0 bases and J by 2 bases, and 6 bases separated the two germline ends. This CDR3 contains 13 residues. Germline CDR1 reads SGDLS; CDR2 reads YYNGEE. The CDR3 DNA reads TGTGCCAGCAGCGTAGGAGGTACCTACGAGCAGTACTTC. It specifies CASSVGGTYEQYF. The full variable domain, its missing parts supplied by reference TRBV9 and TRBJ2-7, is DSGVTQTPKHLITATGQRVTLRCSPRSGDLSVYWYQQSLDQGLQFLIQYYNGEERAKGNILERFSAQQFPDLHSELNLSSLELGDSALYFCASSVGGTYEQYFGPGTRLTVT.

The chain is built from TRBV4-3 and TRBJ1-2; possible D gene TRBD1, 5 bases. V lost 0 bases and J 7 bases, leaving 15 bases between the germline ends. Germline-derived CDR1 and CDR2 are LGHNA and YSLEER. The CDR3 has 15 amino acids. The chain's CDR3 is CASSQDYWGSGGYTF. In DNA, the CDR3 is TGCGCCAGCAGCCAAGATTATTGGGGCTCCGGTGGCTACACCTTC.

This chain connects TRBV11-2 to TRBJ2-5, with a weak D call TRBD1 (6 bases). The CDR3 extends over 13 amino acids. With 5 bases removed from V and 4 bases from J, the gap between germline ends came to 11 bases. Germline V lookup: CDR1 SGHAT, CDR2 FQNNGV. The CDR3 DNA reads as TGTGCCAGCAGCAAACAGGGTTTAGAGACCCAGTACTTC. Translated, it gives CASSKQGLETQYF.

The chain combines TRBV11-3 with TRBJ2-3; 8 bases are a match to TRBD2. This CDR3 spans 16 amino acids. CDR1 and CDR2 (germline): SGHNT, YENEEA. Trimming at V came to 1 base and at J to 4 bases, leaving 7 bases not matched to a gene. CDR3: CASSLGQRELADTQYF. DNA for the CDR3: TGTGCCAGCAGCTTAGGGCAGCGGGAGTTAGCAGATACGCAGTATTTT.

This chain connects TRBV14 to TRBJ2-1; tentative D call: TRBD2 (6 bases). This CDR3 is 11 amino acids long. Germline CDR1 SGHDN, CDR2 FVKESK. V lost 10 bases to trimming and J lost 14 bases, with 18 bases between them. The CDR3 protein is CATHLRDFKFF. CDR3 nucleotides: TGTGCCACCCATCTCCGGGACTTCAAGTTCTTC.

The genes are TRBV6-1 and TRBJ2-1, with D perhaps TRBD1 (6 bases). The CDR3 totals 15 residues. Germline CDR1 reads MNHNS; CDR2 reads SASEGT. V dropped 7 bases and J dropped 6 bases, with 19 bases sitting between them. CDR3 coding DNA: TGTGCCAGCAAACTAGGAAGGGGGATCGGCAATGAGCAGTTCTTC. It codes for CASKLGRGIGNEQFF.

Here the CDR3 DNA reads TGTGCCACCGCGACGACAGGGCATACGCAGTATTTT. This encodes CATATTGHTQYF. V gene TRBV7-9 combines with J gene TRBJ2-3; TRBD1 aligns across 7 bases. Looked up from germline, CDR1 is SEHNR and CDR2 is FQNEAQ (reference sequence). The trim removed 10 bases at V and 7 bases at J, leaving 8 bases unmatched. CDR3 length: 12 residues.

This chain links TRBV27 with TRBJ2-7; 10 bases fit TRBD1. CDR1 and CDR2 from the germline V gene are MNHEY and SMNVEV (reference sequence). The CDR3 is 15 residues long. J gave up 6 bases and V 6 bases, and 11 bases lay outside the gene matches. CDR3 nucleotides: TGTGCCAGCAGCGCTGTGACAGGGGGCGGCGGCGAGCAGTACTTC. It yields the protein CASSAVTGGGGEQYF.

The chain is built from TRBV19 and TRBJ1-6; possible D gene TRBD1, 5 bases. The CDR3 has 16 residues. From germline, CDR1 is LNHDA and CDR2 SQIVND (reference sequence). V was pared by 3 bases and J by 0 bases, with 9 bases between. CDR3 in amino acids: CASSITGGSYNSPLHF. The CDR3 bases are TGTGCCAGTAGTATTACAGGCGGCTCCTATAATTCACCCCTCCACTTT. Combining the CDR3 with reference TRBV19 and TRBJ1-6 gives the whole variable domain DGGITQSPKYLFRKEGQNVTLSCEQNLNHDAMYWYRQDPGQGLRLIYYSQIVNDFQKGDIAEGYSVSREKKESFPLTVTSAQKNPTAFYLCASSITGGSYNSPLHFGNGTRLTVT.

This clone was seen only a few times. The chain joins TRBV7-9 to TRBJ2-6, with 9 bases aligning to TRBD1. CDR3 length equals 18 residues. J gave up 0 bases and V 5 bases, and 8 bases lay outside the gene matches. Germline assignment: CDR1 SEHNR and CDR2 FQNEAQ (reference sequence). The CDR3 here is CASSAGDRGDSGANVLTF. The CDR3 DNA reads as TGTGCCAGCAGCGCTGGCGACAGGGGGGACTCTGGGGCCAACGTCCTGACTTTC.